The clone carrying this T cell receptor (beta chain) was seen once. Antigen specificity is unknown. This sample stems from a study of T cell responses to AZD1222 COVID-19 vaccine. Study at large: Pooled together were second doses at about 4 or about 12 weeks. Study conclusions and caveats: Nearly half of spike-specific TCRs reportedly target variant regions that are unmutated in the B.1.351 and B.1.1.7 variants. Along spike, vaccine-associated CD4 TCRs were found throughout, with dominance at 160-218 and 743-854. White British donors predominated, females outnumbered males, and clonal diversity was possibly underestimated.

The length of the CDR3 is 15 residues. Trimming took 6 bases from V and 2 from J, leaving 16 bases between them. Germline V gives CDR1 MNHEY, CDR2 SVGAGI. TCRdb's copy holds only in-frame clones and misses some; the assay was immunoSEQ multiplex PCR. The table shows some 120,000 clones, with 84% occurring only once. The sequencing here drew on peripheral blood, taken on day 0 of AZD1222 vaccination. The rearrangement uses TRBV6-5 and TRBJ1-2, with D tentatively TRBD1 (6 bases). The origin of this receptor is an adult in good health. CDR3 in DNA: TGTGCCAGCAGCCCCGGGGGGGGCAGAAACTATGGCTACACCTTC. Translated, it gives CASSPGGGRNYGYTF.